This T cell receptor (beta chain) was obtained from a study of blood T cell repertoires in COVID-19. Data came from immunoSEQ multiplex PCR; TCRdb stores just in-frame clones and leaves some out. The data show some 150,000 clones, over 80% seen once. CDR3 length: 15 amino acids. Germline values: CDR1 SNHLY, CDR2 FYNNEI. Between the trimmed V and J ends, which lost 7 bases and 1 base, there was a span of 16 bases. The chain is built from TRBV2 and TRBJ1-1, with D possibly matching TRBD1 (6 bases). The TCR sequence derives from a man in his forties or fifties with active COVID-19. The source material was peripheral blood. The CDR3 protein is CASTMNGRGNTEAFF. The CDR3 nucleotides read TGTGCCAGCACCATGAACGGCAGGGGGAACACTGAAGCTTTCTTT.